This entry features one T cell receptor (beta chain) sequence. This clonotype was seen ten or more times. Per-nucleotide qualities are absent, and no much larger clonotype sits a single base away. V loses 0 bases, J loses 6 bases, and the germline ends lie 7 bases apart. The CDR3 starts with the cysteine, ends with the phenylalanine, and has 13 residues. Here the CDR3 DNA is all that survives: 39 bases in frame from base 1. From the germline V gene, CDR1 is SGHDT and CDR2 is YYEEEE. TCR cDNA was synthesized by 5'RACE template switching, which introduced a universal primer site and unique molecular identifiers. Priming for cDNA synthesis came from both the TCR alpha and TCR beta constant segments. Library amplification involved two PCR steps, and the second step added sample barcodes and sequencing adapters. Libraries were sequenced on Illumina HiSeq 2500 (2x100 bp) or NovaSeq (2x150 bp). The authors processed their data as follows. Reads were demultiplexed and collapsed into UMI consensus sequences with MIGEC, and V(D)J alignment was performed with MiXCR. Vaccine-responding clonotypes were defined with edgeR using replicate PBMC samples, requiring FDR below 0.01 and a log2 fold change above 5 up to day 15. Bulk clonotypes were assigned CD4 or CD8 identity according to which sequenced CD4 or CD8 repertoire held them at higher abundance. To estimate how each clone was distributed across memory phenotypes, clonotype frequencies in memory subsets were weighted by FACS-sorted cell numbers. The raw public data were reprocessed by TCRdb itself: fastp quality trimming at Q25, MiXCR clonotype calling, in-frame beta chains only. Under each unique CDR3 protein, matching rows form one entry showing the most common genes and DNA. The V and J calls reflect TCRdb's pipeline rather than the authors' work. In this sample the table shows about 42,000 distinct CDR3 sequences, 5.5% to 8% of which occur a single time. The top ten clones comprise 8% to 13% of the sample.

The sample comes from a study of T cells after yellow fever vaccination (dated by TCRdb to the late 2010s). General notes on the study: Memory subsets (EM, EMRA, CM and Tscm) were sorted on a BD FACS Aria III using CD3, CD45RA, CCR7 and CD95 staining. The SMART-Seq v4 Ultra Low Input RNA kit was used to prepare libraries from fractions with low cell numbers. Bulk TCR alpha and beta repertoires were sequenced longitudinally to track T-cell clones before and after primary and booster YFV17D yellow fever vaccination. Two healthy male donors, one aged 18 to 29 and one aged 30 to 40 years, were included in the cohort. Blood was collected at multiple timepoints before and after primary and secondary immunization, and bulk PBMC replicates and cell subsets were isolated. Memory subsets were sorted on days 0, 15 and 45 and at 18 months after primary vaccination, and on days 0, 15 and 45 after the 30-year booster. What the research found in general, with its limitations: Only a couple of donors were included in the study, so the extent to which the findings can be generalized is limited. FACS-sorted repertoires could contain abundant contaminating clonotypes from the bulk population, so computational filtering was required. After the booster, most clones that had expanded after primary vaccination were detected again (around 97% of CD4 and around nine tenths of CD8), suggesting broad maintenance of memory. A small share of clonotypes was detected in both CD4 and CD8 compartments, with the overlap likely arising from convergent recombination. Compared with the primary T-cell response, the secondary T-cell response was faster but weaker, reaching its peak on day 5 rather than on day 15. On day 0, almost all vaccine-responding clonotypes were found to be below detection in the sorted memory subsets.

The treatment or condition label, as the study defines it: live attenuated yellow fever vaccine strain. PBMCs were isolated from peripheral blood using a standard Ficoll-Paque protocol. RNA from sorted memory subsets was extracted with the RNeasy Micro Kit. The sequence joins TRBV5-6 to TRBJ2-1; the D segment cannot be called with confidence. The sequenced sample was PBMCs, either bulk or a sorted T-cell subset (CD4+, CD8+, memory, or dextramer-sorted; not recorded which), obtained 45 days after the yellow fever booster vaccination. This sequence originates from a man aged 30 to 45 who received the YFV17D yellow fever vaccine. The nucleotide sequence reads as follows: TGTGCCAGCAGCTTGGACAGTCGCAATGAGCAGTTCTTC. The resulting protein is CASSLDSRNEQFF.